These T cell receptor beta chains were read from a single sample in a study of CD8 T cells in Susac syndrome. TCRdb re-analysed the immunoSEQ multiplex PCR reads in MiXCR, keeping a single row per CDR3 protein. The sample contains some 150,000 distinct CDR3 sequences, approximately 94% of which appear only once. Source material: CD4+ T cells from PBMCs. Receptors were obtained from a human donor with Susac syndrome. CDR3s include the opening cysteine and the closing phenylalanine or tryptophan. A D gene is named only where the DNA matches it firmly. Some rows mark clone size as missing; the rest say once, few, many or name a class of expanded clone.

DNA: TGTGCCAGCAGCCCGGACGGAAACTATGGCTACACCTTC
CDR3: CASSPDGNYGYTF
J: TRBJ1-2
size: .
D: .
V: TRBV14

DNA: TGTGCCAGCAGCAAACCGACAGGGACTGGATACAATGAGCAGTTCTTC
CDR3: CASSKPTGTGYNEQFF
J: TRBJ2-1
size: .
D: .
V: TRBV21-1

DNA: TGCGCCAGCAGCCCCCTCTTCGGGGGATACAATGAGCAGTTCTTC
CDR3: CASSPLFGGYNEQFF
J: TRBJ2-1
size: .
D: .
V: TRBV5-1

DNA: TGCGCCAGCAGCCAAGTGGGGCGGATCAATCAGCCCCAGCATTTT
CDR3: CASSQVGRINQPQHF
J: TRBJ1-5
size: .
D: .
V: TRBV4-1

DNA: TGCAGTGCCCTCCAGGCCGGGGCCCCCCAAGAGACCCAGTACTTC
CDR3: CSALQAGAPQETQYF
J: TRBJ2-5
size: once
D: .
V: TRBV20-1

DNA: TGTGCCAGCAGCGGGGACTCGGGGTGGCCCGATGAGCAGTTCTTC
CDR3: CASSGDSGWPDEQFF
J: TRBJ2-1
size: .
D: .
V: TRBV7-9

DNA: TGTGCCAGCAACCCCTACTCCATGAACACTGAAGCTTTCTTT
CDR3: CASNPYSMNTEAFF
J: TRBJ1-1
size: .
D: .
V: TRBV12-3/TRBV12-4

DNA: TGTGCCAGCAGTTTTCGGACTATCCTCGGGGAGCTGTTTTTT
CDR3: CASSFRTILGELFF
J: TRBJ2-2
size: .
D: .
V: TRBV12-3/TRBV12-4

DNA: TGTGCCAGCAGCCCCGGGGGGGGATCTGAGCAGTTCTTC
CDR3: CASSPGGGSEQFF
J: TRBJ2-1
size: .
D: TRBD2
V: TRBV12-3/TRBV12-4

DNA: TGTGCCAGCAGTCCTACTAGCGGGGACAACAATGAGCAGTTCTTC
CDR3: CASSPTSGDNNEQFF
J: TRBJ2-1
size: .
D: TRBD2
V: TRBV4-2

DNA: TGCGCCAGCAGCCAAGCCCAGGGAACCCCCTACGAGCAGTACTTC
CDR3: CASSQAQGTPYEQYF
J: TRBJ2-7
size: .
D: .
V: TRBV4-1

DNA: TGTGCCAGTAGTATGGGGCGTAGCGGAGAGTCCCAGTACTTC
CDR3: CASSMGRSGESQYF
J: TRBJ2-5
size: .
D: .
V: TRBV19

DNA: TGTGCCAGCAGTTCCTGGACAGGCGGTGATTCACCCCTCCACTTT
CDR3: CASSSWTGGDSPLHF
J: TRBJ1-6
size: .
D: TRBD1
V: TRBV7-9

DNA: TGTGCCAGCAGAGACAGGGGAGGCAATCAGCCCCAGCATTTT
CDR3: CASRDRGGNQPQHF
J: TRBJ1-5
size: .
D: TRBD1
V: TRBV2

DNA: TGTGCCAGCAGTTTAGGGGGGGGAAGGGCAACTAATGAAAAACTGTTTTTT
CDR3: CASSLGGGRATNEKLFF
J: TRBJ1-4
size: .
D: .
V: TRBV12-3/TRBV12-4

DNA: TGTGCCAGCACCAGGACACGGGTGAACACTGAAGCTTTCTTT
CDR3: CASTRTRVNTEAFF
J: TRBJ1-1
size: .
D: .
V: TRBV9

DNA: TGCAGTGCTAGAACCTCGGGGGAGACCCAGTACTTC
CDR3: CSARTSGETQYF
J: TRBJ2-5
size: once
D: .
V: TRBV20-1

DNA: TGCGCCAGCAGCCAACCCCTGGGGGGACAGGCGATTTACGAGCAGTACTTC
CDR3: CASSQPLGGQAIYEQYF
J: TRBJ2-7
size: once
D: TRBD1
V: TRBV4-1

DNA: TGTGCCAGCAGACTCCGACAGGATAGCAATCAGCCCCAGCATTTT
CDR3: CASRLRQDSNQPQHF
J: TRBJ1-5
size: once
D: .
V: TRBV7-9

DNA: TGCAGTGCTAGCGGGGGGAAGTTAGTATCTGAAGCTTTCTTT
CDR3: CSASGGKLVSEAFF
J: TRBJ1-1
size: .
D: .
V: TRBV20-1

DNA: TGCAGCGTTGGACAGGCGAACACCGGGGAGCTGTTTTTT
CDR3: CSVGQANTGELFF
J: TRBJ2-2
size: .
D: .
V: TRBV29-1

DNA: TGTGCCAGCAGCGCAACACCGGGACAGGGCAATCAGCCCCAGCATTTT
CDR3: CASSATPGQGNQPQHF
J: TRBJ1-5
size: .
D: TRBD1
V: TRBV5-4

DNA: TGTGCCACCAGCCTGTCGATTCACAATGAGCAGTTCTTC
CDR3: CATSLSIHNEQFF
J: TRBJ2-1
size: .
D: .
V: TRBV24-1

DNA: TGTGCCAGCAGCCAAGAGTTGGACCGGCCCCAGCATTTT
CDR3: CASSQELDRPQHF
J: TRBJ1-5
size: .
D: .
V: TRBV3-1

DNA: TGTGCCAGCAGTAGAGGGACTAGCGGGAGGTCCTACGAGCAGTACTTC
CDR3: CASSRGTSGRSYEQYF
J: TRBJ2-7
size: .
D: TRBD2
V: TRBV6-1

DNA: TGTGCCAGCCAGGGGCTGGAGTTTGGCACTGAAGCTTTCTTT
CDR3: CASQGLEFGTEAFF
J: TRBJ1-1
size: .
D: .
V: TRBV25-1

DNA: TGTGCCAGTAGTCCAGAGGAGGCCCCTCGGGCCTACGAGCAGTACTTC
CDR3: CASSPEEAPRAYEQYF
J: TRBJ2-7
size: .
D: .
V: TRBV19

DNA: TGTGCCAGCAATAAGGGGATCCTCACAGATACGCAGTATTTT
CDR3: CASNKGILTDTQYF
J: TRBJ2-3
size: .
D: .
V: TRBV2